This T cell receptor beta chain was observed in a study of blood T cell repertoires in COVID-19 (dated by TCRdb to 2019 to 2021). For the wider study: Samples covering the acute and convalescent phases of COVID-19 were provided by collaborators in the United States, Italy and Spain. The material from the prospective study consisted of cDNA or gDNA derived from T cells, B-cell-depleted T cells, or PBMCs. Subjects who had been exposed to COVID-19, were actively infected with it, or had recovered from it provided the deeply sampled blood TCRbeta repertoires that made up the dataset. The repertoires were made available in a free public database intended to serve as a resource for research on the immune response to SARS-CoV-2. Samples came from the ongoing ImmuneRACE study (first 160 participants) plus 1,254 subjects from 6 global collaborators. A de-identified subject ID, COVID-19 status, age in years and sex were almost always included in the sample metadata. Where available, HLA class I and class II types were taken from metadata supplied by the sample provider and were not determined by assay-based typing. The research as a whole found: The quantity of clinical and demographic metadata differed by source and by participant and was supplied without curation.

The CDR3 measures 11 amino acids from cysteine to phenylalanine. The only DNA kept is the CDR3, 33 bases in frame from the first base. A distance of 12 bases separates the germline ends of V and J, which lose 5 bases and 8 bases respectively. From the germline V gene (reference sequence), CDR1 is DFQATT and CDR2 is SNEGSKA. Points on this clone: Its antigen has not been determined. Per-base quality was not reported, and no clone a single base away is much larger than it.

The collaborating institutions used their own protocols to collect whole blood in K2EDTA tubes. For TCRbeta analysis, collaborator samples were shipped as frozen whole blood, as isolated PBMCs, or as DNA extracted from either sample type. TCRbeta CDR3 regions were amplified from genomic DNA by means of the immunoSEQ Assay, a bias-controlled multiplex PCR. The original pipeline was this. The number of nucleated cells in each sample was estimated by amplification of reference gene primers within the assay. To quantify the absolute abundance of each unique TCRbeta CDR3 rearrangement, sequence reads were collapsed and filtered. For each sample, productive Simpson clonality was calculated by taking the square root of Simpson's diversity index across productive rearrangements. What TCRdb holds here is the immuneACCESS table cut down to in-frame rearrangements. Part of the clones is not present; checked against another copy, under half of the missing clones reflect an unresolved V gene, and the others are unexplained. V, J and clone size reflect that table, while D and trimming were determined from the DNA. The sample includes 65,000 to 90,000 clones, with more than 75% observed a single time. The ten largest clones capture under 11% of the sample.

Sequenced sample: peripheral blood. The chain employs TRBV20-1 and TRBJ1-2; the D gene identity is not certain. The TCR was taken from a man aged 55-75 years with acute or convalescent COVID-19. CDR3 sequence: CSAEDRNGYTF. The sequenced DNA is TGCAGTGCTGAGGATAGGAACGGCTACACCTTC.